This T cell receptor beta chain appears in the sequencing data of a study of spatial heterogeneity in lung cancer. Study information: Compared with alpha-chain sequences, beta-chain sequences were consistently detected in greater numbers.

Each TCR cDNA molecule bore a unique molecular identifier. One entry per CDR3 protein results from TCRdb running MiXCR on the 5' RACE reads. The sample has 45,000 or so distinct CDR3 sequences; 12% are singletons. The germline V and J ends were trimmed by 7 bases and 3 bases, with 12 bases remaining between them. The CDR3 loop spans 12 amino acids. Per germline, CDR1 SQVTM and CDR2 ANQGSEA. Specified time point: sample taken at primary tumor resection. Tumor, nontumor lung or frozen PBMC supplied whole RNA, sequenced without sorting. The sequence derives from a female donor with early-stage non-small cell lung cancer. The specimen comprised PBMCs, sampled at surgery. This rearrangement joins TRBV29-1 to TRBJ1-2; D call uncertain. The CDR3 DNA is TGCAGCGGGAAGGACCTTGACTATGGCTACACCTTC. It yields the protein CSGKDLDYGYTF.